These 13 T cell receptor beta chains came from one sample sequenced in a study of response to subunit inactivated influenza vaccine. TCRdb re-called the RT-PCR reads with MiXCR, one entry per CDR3 protein. The data contain more than 200,000 distinct CDR3 sequences, 12% of them singletons. This sample comprised non-naive T cells sorted from PBMCs, obtained around 15 days before vaccination. The receptor set was obtained from a man aged 45-65 years who received an inactivated influenza vaccine.

This clonotype has a count of ten or more. This chain uses TRBV7-9 with TRBJ2-1, with unresolved D. The V gene lost 5 bases and the J gene lost 6 bases, with 8 bases spanning the gap. This CDR3 has 12 amino acids. Per the germline V gene, CDR1 is SEHNR and CDR2 is FQNEAQ (reference sequence). This chain's CDR3 is CASSRSSNEQFF. The CDR3 DNA is TGTGCCAGCAGCCGATCTTCCAATGAGCAGTTCTTC.

This clonotype was found many times. V is TRBV5-6 and J is TRBJ2-3; 9 nucleotides align to TRBD2. The CDR3 extends over 16 amino acids. Trimming cost V 1 base and J 3 bases; bases outside gene matches: 6. Germline V gene sequence: CDR1 SGHDT, CDR2 YYEEEE. CDR3 nucleotides: TGTGCCAGCAGCTTGAGTCTTAGCGGGAGTACAGATACGCAGTATTTT. Amino acid sequence: CASSLSLSGSTDTQYF.

This clonotype was observed a few times. The chain combines TRBV12-3 or TRBV12-4 with TRBJ2-1; D might be TRBD1 (5 bases). V dropped 0 bases and J dropped 8 bases, with 11 bases sitting between them. The CDR3 has 14 residues. In nucleotides, the CDR3 is TGTGCCAGCAGTTTAGCTCCAGGGAATCATGAGCAGTTCTTC. Translation: CASSLAPGNHEQFF.

The gene calls are TRBV7-2 and TRBJ2-1, with a tentative D call TRBD1 (6 bases). Trimming shortened V by 7 bases and J by 6 bases, and 13 bases separated the two germline ends. The CDR3 consists of 13 residues. Germline V CDR1 and CDR2: SGHTA, FQGNSA. The DNA of the CDR3 is TGTGCCAGCAATGACAGGTCGAGCAATGAGCAGTTCTTC. The encoded protein is CASNDRSSNEQFF.

In this sample, this clonotype turned up a few times. The chain couples TRBV29-1 to TRBJ2-7, with D possibly TRBD2 on 6 matching bases. Trimming stripped 3 bases from V and 5 bases from J, with 17 bases between. CDR3 length equals 14 residues. In germline, CDR1 is SQVTM, CDR2 ANQGSEA. CDR3 sequence reads: CSVDRYGSSNEQYF. CDR3 bases: TGCAGCGTTGACCGGTACGGGAGTTCCAACGAGCAGTACTTC.

In this sample, this clonotype turned up a few times. The chain is built from TRBV4-3 and TRBJ2-1; TRBD1 matches at 10 bases. V was clipped by 4 bases and J by 2 bases; unmatched bases: 5. The CDR3 spans 16 residues. The germline CDR1 and CDR2 sequences are LGHNA and YSLEER. CDR3 sequence reads: CASSPRGTGAYNEQFF. The CDR3 nucleotides read TGCGCCAGCAGCCCCCGGGGGACAGGGGCCTACAATGAGCAGTTCTTC.

The chain combines TRBV10-3 with TRBJ1-5; D unclear. V lost 2 bases and J lost 0, with 8 bases in between. There are 15 residues in the CDR3. Germline-derived CDR1 and CDR2 are ENHRY and SYGVKD. The CDR3 here is CAISEHRDSNQPQHF. The CDR3 nucleotides read TGTGCCATCAGTGAGCATCGGGATAGCAATCAGCCCCAGCATTTT.

The DNA for the CDR3 is TGTGCCAGCAGATCCCCGTATACAGATACGCAGTATTTT. Translation gives CASRSPYTDTQYF. The genes are TRBV12-3 or TRBV12-4 and TRBJ2-3, with D uncertain. The ends were cut back, 6 bases at V and 3 bases at J, with 10 bases in the middle. The CDR3 has 13 amino acids.

The chain uses TRBV28 and TRBJ1-5, with a weak D call TRBD1 (5 bases). The germline gives CDR1 MDHEN, CDR2 SYDVKM. This CDR3 is built from 15 residues. V lost 5 bases and J lost 6, with 17 bases in between. The CDR3 DNA is TGTGCCAGCAGTCGGGGGGGAGTTTTCGGTCAGCCCCAGCATTTT. This sequence encodes CASSRGGVFGQPQHF.

This clonotype has only a few counts. The rearrangement joins TRBV7-8 to TRBJ2-7; D is unresolved. CDR3 length: 14 residues. V was pared by 4 bases and J by 2 bases, with 12 bases between. Germline CDR1 is SGHVS and CDR2 is FQNEAQ. Written as DNA, the CDR3 is TGTGCCAGCAGCTCATTACCTTTCCCCTACGAGCAGTACTTC. It translates to CASSSLPFPYEQYF.

The rearrangement joins TRBV12-3 or TRBV12-4 to TRBJ2-7, with a weak D call TRBD1 (6 bases). CDR3 length: 14 amino acids. V was shortened by 3 bases and J by 5 bases, with 14 bases between the two germline ends. CDR3 nucleotides: TGTGCCAGCAGTTTCGAAGGCAGGGGCCACGAGCAGTACTTC. Its protein is CASSFEGRGHEQYF.

The chain uses TRBV27 and TRBJ2-6, with 7 bases fitting TRBD1. Germline values: CDR1 MNHEY, CDR2 SMNVEV (reference sequence). The CDR3 is made up of 18 amino acids. The trim removed 6 bases at V and 0 bases at J, leaving 11 bases unmatched. The CDR3 region is CASSRTGTVNSGANVLTF. In DNA form, the CDR3 reads TGTGCCAGCAGCCGAACCGGGACAGTGAACTCTGGGGCCAACGTCCTGACTTTC.

This clonotype was observed a few times. The chain carries TRBV15 and TRBJ2-3; maybe TRBD2 (5 bases). Between the trimmed V and J ends, which lost 0 bases and 4 bases, there was a span of 11 bases. Germline-derived CDR1 and CDR2 are LNHNV and YYDKDF (reference sequence). This CDR3 has 15 amino acids. The CDR3 DNA follows: TGTGCCACCAGCAGAGAAGCCCACGGGGCAGATACGCAGTATTTT. It yields the protein CATSREAHGADTQYF.